This entry lists 4 T cell receptor beta chains sequenced from one sample in a study of blood T cell repertoires in COVID-19. Using immunoSEQ multiplex PCR, the repertoire was profiled, and TCRdb retains in-frame clones only, with some absent. The data contain nearly 200,000 clones, approximately 80% of them singletons. Sequenced material: peripheral blood. These receptor sequences come from a human donor in a cohort sampled during active COVID-19.

This chain uses TRBV6-2 or TRBV6-3 with TRBJ1-5; the D gene is possibly TRBD1 (5 bases). Germline V gene sequence: CDR1 MNHEY, CDR2 SVGEGT. The CDR3 sequence is 15 residues long. V was trimmed by 0 bases and J by 2 bases, leaving 8 bases between them. CDR3 DNA: TGTGCCAGCAGTTACTCGGGGCCGGGCAATCAGCCCCAGCATTTT. Its protein is CASSYSGPGNQPQHF.

The chain carries TRBV5-1 and TRBJ1-5; 8 nucleotides match TRBD1. Germline CDR1 SGHRS, CDR2 YFSETQ. CDR3 length equals 14 residues. V lost 4 bases, J lost 5 bases, and 5 bases stayed unmatched. CDR3 bases: TGCGCCAGCAGCCCCGGACAGGGTGATCAGCCCCAGCATTTT. Protein sequence: CASSPGQGDQPQHF.

V and J are TRBV28 and TRBJ2-1, with 7 bases aligning to TRBD1. Trimming at V came to 1 base and at J to 7 bases, leaving 7 bases not matched to a gene. The V gene's germline CDR1 is MDHEN and CDR2 SYDVKM. CDR3 length equals 15 residues. The CDR3 DNA reads as TGTGCCAGCAGTTTATCAGGGGGAATTGGTAATGAGCAGTTCTTC. Translating it yields CASSLSGGIGNEQFF.

Only one count was recorded for this clone. The chain employs TRBV30 and TRBJ1-3; unclear D gene. Germline lookup yields CDR1 GTSNPN and CDR2 SVGIG (reference sequence). The CDR3 covers 15 residues. Trimming removed 0 bases at V and 2 bases at J, with 11 bases between. In nucleotides, the CDR3 is TGTGCCTGGAGTGTACGGGGTTACGCTGGAAACACCATATATTTT. Translating it yields CAWSVRGYAGNTIYF.